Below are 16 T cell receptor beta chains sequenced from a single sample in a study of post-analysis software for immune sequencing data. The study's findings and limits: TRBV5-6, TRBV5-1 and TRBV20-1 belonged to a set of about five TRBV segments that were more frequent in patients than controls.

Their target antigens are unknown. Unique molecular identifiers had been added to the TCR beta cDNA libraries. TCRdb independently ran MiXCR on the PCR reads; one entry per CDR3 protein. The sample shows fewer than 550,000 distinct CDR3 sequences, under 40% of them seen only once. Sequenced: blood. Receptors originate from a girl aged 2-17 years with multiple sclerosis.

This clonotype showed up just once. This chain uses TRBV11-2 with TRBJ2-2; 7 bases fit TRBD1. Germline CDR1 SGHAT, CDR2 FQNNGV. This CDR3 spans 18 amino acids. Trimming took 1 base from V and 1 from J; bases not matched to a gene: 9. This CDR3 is CASSLVPTWDRNTGELFF. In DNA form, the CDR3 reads TGTGCCAGCAGCTTAGTGCCCACCTGGGACAGGAACACCGGGGAGCTGTTTTTT.

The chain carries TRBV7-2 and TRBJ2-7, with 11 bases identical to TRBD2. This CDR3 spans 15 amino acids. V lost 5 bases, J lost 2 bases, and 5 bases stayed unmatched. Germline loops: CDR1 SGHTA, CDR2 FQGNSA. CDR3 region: CASSPRLAGTYEQYF. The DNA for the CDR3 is TGTGCCAGCAGCCCCCGACTAGCGGGGACCTACGAGCAGTACTTC. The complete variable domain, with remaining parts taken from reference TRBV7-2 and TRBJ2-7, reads GAGVSQSPSNKVTEKGKDVELRCDPISGHTALYWYRQSLGQGLEFLIYFQGNSAPDKSGLPSDRFSAERTGGSVSTLTIQRTQQEDSAVYLCASSPRLAGTYEQYFGPGTRLTVT.

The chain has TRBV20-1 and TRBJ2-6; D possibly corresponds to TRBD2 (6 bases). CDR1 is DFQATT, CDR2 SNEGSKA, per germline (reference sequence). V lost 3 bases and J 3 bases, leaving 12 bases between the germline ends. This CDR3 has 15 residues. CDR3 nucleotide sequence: TGCAGTGCTAGGCTCATCGGGGGTGGGGCCAACGTCCTGACTTTC. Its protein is CSARLIGGGANVLTF.

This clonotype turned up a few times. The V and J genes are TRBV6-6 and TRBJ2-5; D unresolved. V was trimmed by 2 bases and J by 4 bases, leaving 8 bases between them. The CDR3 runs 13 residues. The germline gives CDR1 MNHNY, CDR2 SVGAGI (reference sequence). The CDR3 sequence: CASSYDEVETQYF. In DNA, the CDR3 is TGTGCCAGCAGTTACGACGAGGTAGAGACCCAGTACTTC.

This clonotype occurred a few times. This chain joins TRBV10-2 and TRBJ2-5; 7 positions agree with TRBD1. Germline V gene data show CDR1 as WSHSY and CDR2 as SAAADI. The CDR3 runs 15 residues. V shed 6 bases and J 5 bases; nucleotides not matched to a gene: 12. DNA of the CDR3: TGCGCCAGCAGCCTATACAGGGGTCGGTGGGAGACCCAGTACTTC. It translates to CASSLYRGRWETQYF.

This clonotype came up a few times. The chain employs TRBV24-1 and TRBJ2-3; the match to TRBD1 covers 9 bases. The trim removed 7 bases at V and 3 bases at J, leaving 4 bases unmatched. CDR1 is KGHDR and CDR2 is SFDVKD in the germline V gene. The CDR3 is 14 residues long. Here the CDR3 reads CATRGQGRTDTQYF. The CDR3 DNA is TGTGCCACCAGGGGACAGGGACGTACAGATACGCAGTATTTT.

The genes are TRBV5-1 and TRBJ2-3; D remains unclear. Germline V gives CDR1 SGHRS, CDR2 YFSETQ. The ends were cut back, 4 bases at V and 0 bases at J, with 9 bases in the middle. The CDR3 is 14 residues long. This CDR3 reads CASSTQTSTDTQYF. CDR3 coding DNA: TGCGCCAGCAGCACCCAGACTAGCACAGATACGCAGTATTTT.

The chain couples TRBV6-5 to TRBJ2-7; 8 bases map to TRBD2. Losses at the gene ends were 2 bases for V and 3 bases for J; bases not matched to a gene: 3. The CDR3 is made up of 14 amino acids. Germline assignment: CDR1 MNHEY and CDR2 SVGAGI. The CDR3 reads CASSYVTSDYEQYF. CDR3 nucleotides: TGTGCCAGCAGTTACGTGACTAGCGACTACGAGCAGTACTTC.

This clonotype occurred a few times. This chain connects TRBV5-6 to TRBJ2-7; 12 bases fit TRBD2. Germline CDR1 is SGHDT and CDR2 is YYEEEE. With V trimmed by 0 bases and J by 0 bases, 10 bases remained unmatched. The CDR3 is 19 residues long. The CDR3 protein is CASSLDGLAGGRSSYEQYF. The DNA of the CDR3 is TGTGCCAGCAGCTTGGATGGCCTAGCGGGGGGGAGGAGCTCCTACGAGCAGTACTTC.

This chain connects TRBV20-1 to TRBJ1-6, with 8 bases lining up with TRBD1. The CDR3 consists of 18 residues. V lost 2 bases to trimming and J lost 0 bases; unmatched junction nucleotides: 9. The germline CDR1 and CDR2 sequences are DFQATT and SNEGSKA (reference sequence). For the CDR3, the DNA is TGCAGTGCTAGAAGGGACAGGTCATCAAGCTCCTATAATTCACCCCTCCACTTT. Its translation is CSARRDRSSSSYNSPLHF.

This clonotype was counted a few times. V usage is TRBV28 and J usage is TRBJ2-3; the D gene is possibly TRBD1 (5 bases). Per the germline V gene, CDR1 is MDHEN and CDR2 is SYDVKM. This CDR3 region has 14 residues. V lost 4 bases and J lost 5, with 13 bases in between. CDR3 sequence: CASSSTVTIDTQYF. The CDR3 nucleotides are TGTGCCAGCAGTTCGACAGTTACGATAGATACGCAGTATTTT.

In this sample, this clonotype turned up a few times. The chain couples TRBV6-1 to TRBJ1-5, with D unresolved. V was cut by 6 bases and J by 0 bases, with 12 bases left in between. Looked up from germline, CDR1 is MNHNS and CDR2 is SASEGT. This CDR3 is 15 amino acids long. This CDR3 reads CASSFGSYSNQPQHF. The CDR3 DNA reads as TGTGCCAGCAGCTTCGGATCCTATAGCAATCAGCCCCAGCATTTT.

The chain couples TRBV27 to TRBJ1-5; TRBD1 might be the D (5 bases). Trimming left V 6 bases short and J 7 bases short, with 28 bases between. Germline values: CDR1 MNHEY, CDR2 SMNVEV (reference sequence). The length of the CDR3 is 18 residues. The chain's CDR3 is CASRPFGGIGPIRQPQHF. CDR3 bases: TGTGCCAGCAGGCCCTTCGGGGGGATTGGGCCCATAAGGCAGCCCCAGCATTTT.

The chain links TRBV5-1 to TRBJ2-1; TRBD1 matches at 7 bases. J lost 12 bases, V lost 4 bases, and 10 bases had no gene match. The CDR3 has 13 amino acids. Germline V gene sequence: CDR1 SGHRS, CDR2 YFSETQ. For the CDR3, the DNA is TGCGCCAGCAGCGTGGGCGGACAGGATCGGCAGTTCTTC. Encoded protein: CASSVGGQDRQFF.

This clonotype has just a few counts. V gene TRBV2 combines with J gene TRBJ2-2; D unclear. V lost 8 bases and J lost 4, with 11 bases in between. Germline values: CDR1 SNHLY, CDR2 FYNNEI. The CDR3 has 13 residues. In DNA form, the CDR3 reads TGTGCCAGCTCTACCTCGGTCACCGGGGAGCTGTTTTTT. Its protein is CASSTSVTGELFF.

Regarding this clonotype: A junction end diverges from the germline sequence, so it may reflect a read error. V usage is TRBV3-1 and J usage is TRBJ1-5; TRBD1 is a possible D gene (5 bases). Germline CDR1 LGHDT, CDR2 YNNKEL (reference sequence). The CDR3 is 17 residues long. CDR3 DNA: TGTGCCGGCAGCCAAGGGACCAGGGTTTGGGGCAATCAGCCCCAGCATTTT. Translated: CAGSQGTRVWGNQPQHF.